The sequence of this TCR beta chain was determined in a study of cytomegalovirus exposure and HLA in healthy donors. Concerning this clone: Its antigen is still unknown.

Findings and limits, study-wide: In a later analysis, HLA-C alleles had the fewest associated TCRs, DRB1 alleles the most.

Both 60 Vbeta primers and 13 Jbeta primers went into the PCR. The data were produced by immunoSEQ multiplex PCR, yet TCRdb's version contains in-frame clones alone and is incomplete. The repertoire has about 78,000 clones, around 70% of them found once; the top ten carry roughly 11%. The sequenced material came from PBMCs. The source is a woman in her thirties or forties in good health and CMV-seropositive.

The CDR3 DNA is TGTGCCAGCAGCACCCCCGGACTAGCGGGAGCCGGGGGAGCCAAAAACATTCAGTACTTC. Translating gives CASSTPGLAGAGGAKNIQYF. This sequence joins TRBV5-4 and TRBJ2-4, with 13 bases aligning to TRBD2. The V and J ends lost 4 bases and 0 bases, in that order; junction bases with no gene match: 13. Germline lookup yields CDR1 SGHNT and CDR2 YYREEE (reference sequence). The CDR3 has 20 amino acids.